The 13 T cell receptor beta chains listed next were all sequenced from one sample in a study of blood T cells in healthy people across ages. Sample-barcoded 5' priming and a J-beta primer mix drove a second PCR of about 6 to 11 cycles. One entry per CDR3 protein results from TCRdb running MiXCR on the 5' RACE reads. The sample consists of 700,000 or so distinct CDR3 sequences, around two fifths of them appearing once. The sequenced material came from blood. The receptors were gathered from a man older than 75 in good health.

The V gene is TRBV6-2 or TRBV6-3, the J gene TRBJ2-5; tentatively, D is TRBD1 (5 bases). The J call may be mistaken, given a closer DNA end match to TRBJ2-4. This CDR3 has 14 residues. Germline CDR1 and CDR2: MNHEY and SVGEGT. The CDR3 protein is CASSPTDTRNIQYF. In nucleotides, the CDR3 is TGTGCCAGCAGCCCGACAGATACAAGAAACATTCAGTACTTC.

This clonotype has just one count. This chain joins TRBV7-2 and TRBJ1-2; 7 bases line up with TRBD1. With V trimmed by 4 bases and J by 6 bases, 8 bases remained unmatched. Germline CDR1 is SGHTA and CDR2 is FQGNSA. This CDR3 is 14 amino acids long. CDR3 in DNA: TGTGCCAGCAGCTCCTCTAGGACAGGTCATGGCTACACCTTC. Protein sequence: CASSSSRTGHGYTF.

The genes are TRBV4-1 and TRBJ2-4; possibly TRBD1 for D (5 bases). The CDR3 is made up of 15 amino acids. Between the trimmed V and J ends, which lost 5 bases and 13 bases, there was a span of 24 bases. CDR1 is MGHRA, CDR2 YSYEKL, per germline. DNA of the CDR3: TGCGCCAGCAGCAAAGGGGCCAGAGAATACAATGAGCAGTACTTC. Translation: CASSKGAREYNEQYF.

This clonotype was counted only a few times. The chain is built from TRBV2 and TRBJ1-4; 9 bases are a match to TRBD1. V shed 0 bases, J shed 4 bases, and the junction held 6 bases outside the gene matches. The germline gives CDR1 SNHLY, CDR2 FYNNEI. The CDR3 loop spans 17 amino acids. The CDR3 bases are TGTGCCAGCAGTGAAGCGGGGGGACAGGGACATAATGAAAAACTGTTTTTT. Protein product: CASSEAGGQGHNEKLFF.

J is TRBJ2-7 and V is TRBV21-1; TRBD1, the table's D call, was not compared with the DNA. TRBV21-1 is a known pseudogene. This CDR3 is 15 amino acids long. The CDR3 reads CASSLRDKRSYEQYF. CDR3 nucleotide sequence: TGTGCCAGCAGCCTCCGGGACAAGAGGTCCTACGAGCAGTACTTC.

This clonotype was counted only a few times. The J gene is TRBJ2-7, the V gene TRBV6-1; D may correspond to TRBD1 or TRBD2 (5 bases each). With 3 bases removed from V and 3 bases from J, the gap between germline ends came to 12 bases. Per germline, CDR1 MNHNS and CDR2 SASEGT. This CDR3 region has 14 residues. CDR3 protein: CASSEGDVFYEQYF. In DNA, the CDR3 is TGTGCCAGCAGTGAGGGGGATGTATTCTACGAGCAGTACTTC.

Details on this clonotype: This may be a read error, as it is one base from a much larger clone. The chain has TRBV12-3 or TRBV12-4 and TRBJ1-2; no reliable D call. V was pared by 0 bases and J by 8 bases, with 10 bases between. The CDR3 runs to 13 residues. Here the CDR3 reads CASSLAGDGGYTF. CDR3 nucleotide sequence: TGTGCCAGCAGTTTAGCAGGAGACGGCGGCTACACCTTC.

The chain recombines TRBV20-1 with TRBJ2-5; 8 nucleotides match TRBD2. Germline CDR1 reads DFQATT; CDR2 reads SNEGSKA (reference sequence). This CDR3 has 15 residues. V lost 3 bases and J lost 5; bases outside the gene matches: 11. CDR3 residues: CSASLNGGAGETQYF. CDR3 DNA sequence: TGCAGTGCTAGCCTTAACGGGGGGGCCGGTGAGACCCAGTACTTC.

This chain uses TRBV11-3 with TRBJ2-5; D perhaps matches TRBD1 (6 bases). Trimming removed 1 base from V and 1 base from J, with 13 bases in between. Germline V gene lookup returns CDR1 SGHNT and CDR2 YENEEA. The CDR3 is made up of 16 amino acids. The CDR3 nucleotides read TGTGCCAGCAGCTTAGGTCGCAGGGGTACCCAAGAGACCCAGTACTTC. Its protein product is CASSLGRRGTQETQYF. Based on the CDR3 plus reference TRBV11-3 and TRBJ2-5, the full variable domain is EAGVVQSPRYKIIEKKQPVAFWCNPISGHNTLYWYLQNLGQGPELLIRYENEEAVDDSQLPKDRFSAERLKGVDSTLKIQPAELGDSAVYLCASSLGRRGTQETQYFGPGTRLLVL.

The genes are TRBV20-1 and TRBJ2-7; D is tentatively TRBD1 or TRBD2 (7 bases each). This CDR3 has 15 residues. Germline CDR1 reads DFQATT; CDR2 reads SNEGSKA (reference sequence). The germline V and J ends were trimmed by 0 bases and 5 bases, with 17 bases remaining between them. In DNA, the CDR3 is TGCAGTGCTAGAGATCTGGCAGGGGGAGGGAACGAGCAGTACTTC. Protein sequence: CSARDLAGGGNEQYF.

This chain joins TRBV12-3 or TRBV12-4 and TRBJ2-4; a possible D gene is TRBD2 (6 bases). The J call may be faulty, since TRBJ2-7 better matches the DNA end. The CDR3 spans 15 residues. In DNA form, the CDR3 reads TGTGCCAGCAGTTTAGGGGGAGCGGGCGGATACGAGCAGTACTTC. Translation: CASSLGGAGGYEQYF.

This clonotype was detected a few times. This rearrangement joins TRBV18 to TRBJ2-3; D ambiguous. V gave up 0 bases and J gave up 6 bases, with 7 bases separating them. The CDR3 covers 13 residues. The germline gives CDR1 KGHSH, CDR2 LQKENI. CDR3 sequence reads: CASSPPSYDTQYF. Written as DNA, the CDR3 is TGTGCCAGCTCACCACCTTCTTACGATACGCAGTATTTT. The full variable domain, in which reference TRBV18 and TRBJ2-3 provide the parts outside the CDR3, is NAGVMQNPRHLVRRRGQEARLRCSPMKGHSHVYWYRQLPEEGLKFMVYLQKENIIDESGMPKERFSAEFPKEGPSILRIQQVVRGDSAAYFCASSPPSYDTQYFGPGTRLTVL.

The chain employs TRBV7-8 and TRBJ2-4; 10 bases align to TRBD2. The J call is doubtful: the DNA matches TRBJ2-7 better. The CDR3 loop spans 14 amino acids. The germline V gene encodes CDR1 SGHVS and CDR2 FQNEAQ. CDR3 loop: CATTRASGSSEQYF. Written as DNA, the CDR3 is TGTGCCACGACACGGGCTAGCGGGAGTAGCGAGCAGTACTTC.